The 30 T cell receptor beta chains presented below share a single source sample, sequenced in a study of T cells in localized non-small cell lung cancer. This table comes from immunoSEQ multiplex PCR, and its TCRdb copy is limited to in-frame clones, with some not included. This sample has 100,000 to 150,000 clones; more than 70% occur once, and the top ten carry around 1.7%. The material sequenced was peripheral blood, taken before any cancer treatment. These receptors all stem from a female donor over 55 with stage I lung adenocarcinoma.

This chain joins TRBV6-5 and TRBJ2-7; 8 bases fit TRBD1. V dropped 4 bases and J dropped 7; count of bases not matched to a gene: 9. The CDR3 is 14 residues long. Per germline, CDR1 MNHEY and CDR2 SVGAGI. CDR3 loop: CASSFRQGAREQYF. CDR3 DNA: TGTGCCAGCAGTTTTCGCCAGGGGGCGAGAGAGCAGTACTTC.

J is TRBJ2-7 and V is TRBV7-2; 8 nucleotides match TRBD1. The CDR3 is 18 amino acids. Germline CDR1 reads SGHTA; CDR2 reads FQGNSA. With 3 bases clipped from V and 4 bases from J, the junction kept 17 bases outside the gene matches. This CDR3 reads CASSFKTGVSAGRYEQYF. The DNA of the CDR3 is TGTGCCAGCAGCTTCAAGACAGGGGTAAGCGCCGGTCGATACGAGCAGTACTTC.

The rearrangement joins TRBV6-5 to TRBJ1-2; D may be TRBD1 (5 bases). Looked up from germline, CDR1 is MNHEY and CDR2 is SVGAGI. V was cut by 7 bases and J by 8 bases, with 20 bases left in between. There are 14 residues in the CDR3. The CDR3 here is CASISPAGLLGYTF. The CDR3 DNA follows: TGTGCCAGCATCAGTCCGGCAGGGCTGTTGGGCTACACCTTC.

The rearrangement joins TRBV6-5 to TRBJ2-1, with 12 bases matching TRBD2. Unmatched junction bases numbered 9, after V lost 6 bases and J lost 9 bases. This CDR3 is 15 amino acids long. The germline V gene encodes CDR1 MNHEY and CDR2 SVGAGI. This CDR3 reads CASRLGTSGWAEQFF. CDR3 coding DNA: TGTGCCAGCAGACTCGGGACTAGCGGGTGGGCTGAGCAGTTCTTC.

This clone has only one observation. The rearrangement links TRBV7-2 to TRBJ1-2; D gene unclear. V was cut by 2 bases and J by 5 bases, with 21 bases left in between. CDR1 and CDR2 from the germline V gene are SGHTA and FQGNSA. CDR3 length equals 17 residues. DNA of the CDR3: TGTGCCAGCAGCTTAACTGGAGGCCGGGGAGGAGGGTATGGCTACACCTTC. Protein product: CASSLTGGRGGGYGYTF.

The rearrangement links TRBV28 to TRBJ1-3, with D possibly being TRBD1 (6 bases). CDR1 is MDHEN, CDR2 SYDVKM, per germline. V was shortened by 3 bases and J by 5 bases, with 14 bases between the two germline ends. The CDR3 is 15 amino acids. The CDR3 is CASSFLGGNRNTIYF. CDR3 sequence (DNA): TGTGCCAGCAGTTTCCTAGGGGGAAATAGAAACACCATATATTTT.

The gene calls are TRBV28 and TRBJ2-3; the D gene is possibly TRBD1 (6 bases). The CDR3 covers 16 residues. CDR1 MDHEN and CDR2 SYDVKM come from the germline V gene. The V end lost 5 bases, the J end lost 5 bases, and 20 bases lay between the germline ends. CDR3 loop: CASSGDRDTPIDTQYF. The CDR3 region has the DNA TGTGCCAGCAGTGGTGACCGGGACACCCCGATAGATACGCAGTATTTT. Supplemented by reference TRBV28 and TRBJ2-3, the full variable domain reads DVKVTQSSRYLVKRTGEKVFLECVQDMDHENMFWYRQDPGLGLRLIYFSYDVKMKEKGDIPEGYSVSREKKERFSLILESASTNQTSMYLCASSGDRDTPIDTQYFGPGTRLTVL.

A single count supports this clone. The rearrangement uses TRBV6-1 and TRBJ2-5, with 9 nucleotides matching TRBD2. The V gene end was trimmed by 0 bases and the J gene end by 4 bases; junction bases not matched to a gene: 6. CDR1 is MNHNS and CDR2 is SASEGT in the germline V gene. The CDR3 runs to 16 residues. The CDR3 region is CASSEAGGRATETQYF. As DNA, the CDR3 is TGTGCCAGCAGTGAAGCCGGCGGGAGGGCGACAGAGACCCAGTACTTC.

The CDR3 coding sequence is TGTGCCAGTAGTATCTCACAGGGGAGGCCCGGCGAGCAGTACTTC. Translation gives CASSISQGRPGEQYF. V is TRBV19 and J is TRBJ2-7, with a weak D call TRBD1 (7 bases). Trimming cost V 3 bases and J 6 bases, with 18 bases left between them. The CDR3 runs to 15 residues. CDR1 is LNHDA and CDR2 is SQIVND in the germline V gene (reference sequence).

The V gene is TRBV15, the J gene TRBJ2-4; 7 bases are a match to TRBD1. The V and J ends lost 2 bases and 6 bases, in that order; junction bases with no gene match: 4. Germline CDR1 and CDR2: LNHNV and YYDKDF (reference sequence). The CDR3 is made up of 14 amino acids. CDR3: CATSRTGVVNIQYF. CDR3 nucleotides: TGTGCCACCAGCAGAACAGGGGTTGTAAACATTCAGTACTTC. Full variable domain (missing parts from reference TRBV15 and TRBJ2-4): DAMVIQNPRYQVTQFGKPVTLSCSQTLNHNVMYWYQQKSSQAPKLLFHYYDKDFNNEADTPDNFQSRRPNTSFCFLDIRSPGLGDTAMYLCATSRTGVVNIQYFGAGTRLSVL.

The J gene is TRBJ2-3, the V gene TRBV19, with 8 bases matching TRBD1. Germline V CDR1 and CDR2: LNHDA, SQIVND (reference sequence). CDR3 length: 13 amino acids. The DNA of the CDR3 is TGTGCGCCGCAGGGGGCGAAAACAGATACGCAGTATTTT. Translating gives CAPQGAKTDTQYF.

The gene calls are TRBV19 and TRBJ2-2, with 8 bases matching TRBD2. J gave up 1 base and V 1 base, and 2 bases lay outside the gene matches. The CDR3 runs 16 residues. The V gene's germline CDR1 is LNHDA and CDR2 SQIVND (reference sequence). This chain's CDR3 is CASSIGSGMNTGELFF. The CDR3 DNA follows: TGTGCCAGTAGTATAGGTAGCGGGATGAACACCGGGGAGCTGTTTTTT.

By its share, this clone is medium-sized (0.01 to 0.1%). The genes are TRBV15 and TRBJ2-7; a weak D match, TRBD2 (6 bases). This CDR3 region has 15 residues. Germline CDR1 is LNHNV and CDR2 is YYDKDF (reference sequence). V was trimmed by 0 bases and J by 6 bases, leaving 15 bases between them. The CDR3 bases are TGTGCCACCAGCAGAGATAATCGGGGGTTTGCCGAGCAGTACTTC. This encodes CATSRDNRGFAEQYF. The complete variable domain, with remaining parts taken from reference TRBV15 and TRBJ2-7, reads DAMVIQNPRYQVTQFGKPVTLSCSQTLNHNVMYWYQQKSSQAPKLLFHYYDKDFNNEADTPDNFQSRRPNTSFCFLDIRSPGLGDTAMYLCATSRDNRGFAEQYFGPGTRLTVT.

V is TRBV5-1 and J is TRBJ1-1, with a tentative D call TRBD1 (6 bases). In germline, CDR1 is SGHRS, CDR2 YFSETQ. The CDR3 runs to 15 residues. The V end lost 0 bases, the J end lost 0 bases, and 9 bases lay between the germline ends. DNA for the CDR3: TGCGCCAGCAGCTTGGTGGGGGACATGAACACTGAAGCTTTCTTT. It codes for CASSLVGDMNTEAFF.

This chain connects TRBV13 to TRBJ1-1; D is uncertain. This CDR3 has 13 residues. Trimming stripped 3 bases from V and 1 base from J, with 6 bases between. Germline V gene lookup returns CDR1 PRHDT and CDR2 FYEKMQ (reference sequence). CDR3 loop: CASSFSRNTEAFF. The DNA of the CDR3 is TGTGCCAGCAGCTTCAGCAGGAACACTGAAGCTTTCTTT.

The chain is built from TRBV6-1 and TRBJ2-7, with TRBD2 matching 10 bases. The germline CDR1 and CDR2 sequences are MNHNS and SASEGT. V was pared by 7 bases and J by 2 bases, with 8 bases of the junction left unmatched. The CDR3 has 15 amino acids. The CDR3 DNA sequence: TGTGCCAGCATTTGGACTAGCGGTGTGGCCTACGAGCAGTACTTC. Encoded protein: CASIWTSGVAYEQYF.

This clone appeared once. The V gene is TRBV7-8, the J gene TRBJ2-1, with 9 bases that match TRBD2. The CDR3 is made up of 17 amino acids. The germline V gene has CDR1 SGHVS and CDR2 FQNEAQ. V shed 5 bases, J shed 5 bases, and the junction held 13 bases outside the gene matches. The CDR3 region is CASSPRLTSGGHNEQFF. The DNA of the CDR3 is TGTGCCAGCAGCCCGCGCCTGACTAGCGGAGGCCACAATGAGCAGTTCTTC.

The chain links TRBV7-8 to TRBJ2-1; D gene uncertain. V lost 3 bases, J lost 9 bases, and 12 bases lay in between. Germline V gene data show CDR1 as SGHVS and CDR2 as FQNEAQ. This CDR3 comprises 13 residues. The CDR3 DNA sequence: TGTGCCAGCAGCTTTGGTAAGCTCCCTGAGCAGTTCTTC. This codes for CASSFGKLPEQFF. The variable domain in full, with the rest retrieved from reference TRBV7-8 and TRBJ2-1, is GAGVSQSPRYKVAKRGQDVALRCDPISGHVSLFWYQQALGQGPEFLTYFQNEAQLDKSGLPSDRFFAERPEGSVSTLKIQRTQQEDSAVYLCASSFGKLPEQFFGPGTRLTVL.

The V gene is TRBV18, the J gene TRBJ2-3; 7 bases are shared with TRBD2. From germline, CDR1 is KGHSH and CDR2 LQKENI. Trimming removed 6 bases from V and 2 bases from J; junction bases left unmatched: 8. This CDR3 contains 15 residues. This CDR3 is CASSLLAADTDTQYF. The CDR3 DNA sequence: TGTGCCAGCTCCCTGCTAGCGGCCGACACAGATACGCAGTATTTT.

The chain recombines TRBV21-1 with TRBJ2-3; the table names TRBD2, a call not compared with the DNA. TRBV21-1 is a pseudogene. CDR3 size: 17 residues. The chain's CDR3 is CASSKKGLAGCTDTQYF. The DNA of the CDR3 is TGTGCCAGCAGCAAGAAGGGACTAGCGGGCTGCACAGATACGCAGTATTTT.

V gene TRBV5-1 combines with J gene TRBJ2-5; D possibly matches TRBD1 or TRBD2 (5 bases each). Trimming removed 5 bases at V and 5 bases at J, with 10 bases between. The germline V gene has CDR1 SGHRS and CDR2 YFSETQ. The CDR3 is made up of 12 amino acids. This CDR3 reads CASSFREETQYF. The CDR3 DNA sequence: TGCGCCAGCAGTTTCAGGGAGGAGACCCAGTACTTC.

Comment on this clone: This sample includes further DNA sequences coding for the same CDR3. In DNA form, the CDR3 reads TGCGCCAGCAGCTTCCAAGAGACCCAGTACTTC. It codes for CASSFQETQYF. The chain recombines TRBV5-1 with TRBJ2-5; D gene ambiguous. The V gene's germline CDR1 is SGHRS and CDR2 YFSETQ. V was trimmed by 2 bases and J by 1 base, leaving 0 bases between them. The CDR3 is 11 residues long.

This clone was found a few times. The chain is built from TRBV25-1 and TRBJ2-1; D assignment may be TRBD1 or TRBD2 (6 bases each). The CDR3 is 16 residues long. The V gene's germline CDR1 is MGHDK and CDR2 SYGVNS. V was pared by 1 base and J by 8 bases, with 18 bases between. As DNA, the CDR3 is TGTGCCAGCAGTGAATTCAGAGGAGGGGGAAGCGATGAGCAGTTCTTC. This encodes CASSEFRGGGSDEQFF.

This rearrangement joins TRBV5-5 to TRBJ2-5; 12 bases line up with TRBD2. The germline gives CDR1 SGHKS, CDR2 YYEKEE (reference sequence). The CDR3 covers 17 residues. V shed 4 bases and J 0 bases; nucleotides not matched to a gene: 7. CDR3 loop: CASSLGLAGLYQETQYF. The CDR3 DNA reads as TGTGCCAGCAGCCTAGGACTAGCGGGGCTGTACCAAGAGACCCAGTACTTC. The full variable domain, in which reference TRBV5-5 and TRBJ2-5 provide the parts outside the CDR3, is DAGVTQSPTHLIKTRGQQVTLRCSPISGHKSVSWYQQVLGQGPQFIFQYYEKEERGRGNFPDRFSARQFPNYSSELNVNALLLGDSALYLCASSLGLAGLYQETQYFGPGTRLLVL.

This clone was seen just once. This chain links TRBV9 with TRBJ2-3; unclear D gene. This CDR3 has 14 residues. V was shortened by 0 bases and J by 2 bases, with 7 bases between the two germline ends. CDR1 and CDR2 (germline): SGDLS, YYNGEE. CDR3: CASSVDGTTDTQYF. The CDR3 DNA follows: TGTGCCAGCAGCGTAGACGGTACCACAGATACGCAGTATTTT.

The chain has TRBV6-4 and TRBJ2-5, with D maybe TRBD2 (6 bases). V dropped 2 bases and J dropped 6 bases, with 19 bases sitting between them. From germline, CDR1 is MRHNA and CDR2 SNTAGT. CDR3 length: 16 amino acids. DNA for the CDR3: TGTGCCAGCAGTGACCCCGTGGCGGGGTGGAAGAAGACCCAGTACTTC. Its protein is CASSDPVAGWKKTQYF.

This CDR3 reads CASSRADPLYEQYF. CDR3 nucleotides: TGTGCCAGCTCACGCGCAGACCCACTCTACGAGCAGTACTTC. The V gene is TRBV18, the J gene TRBJ2-7; D is uncertain. There are 14 residues in the CDR3. Germline CDR1 KGHSH, CDR2 LQKENI. The V end lost 4 bases, the J end lost 3 bases, and 13 bases lay between the germline ends.

V and J are TRBV6-5 and TRBJ2-3; 7 bases agree with TRBD2. CDR1 is MNHEY and CDR2 is SVGAGI in the germline V gene. The CDR3 runs 14 residues. In nucleotides, the CDR3 is TGTGCTCCGGTCAGGGAGGGGCGCACAGATACGCAGTATTTT. Protein: CAPVREGRTDTQYF.

This sequence joins TRBV11-2 and TRBJ2-7; D assignment may be TRBD1 or TRBD2 (5 bases each). Germline-derived CDR1 and CDR2 are SGHAT and FQNNGV. CDR3 length: 15 residues. Trimming left V 1 base short and J 4 bases short, with 14 bases between. This CDR3 is CASSLAHGGEYEQYF. The CDR3, as DNA: TGTGCCAGCAGCTTAGCCCATGGGGGAGAGTACGAGCAGTACTTC.

This clone was seen only once. The chain employs TRBV6-5 and TRBJ2-1, with 8 positions matching TRBD2. The germline V gene encodes CDR1 MNHEY and CDR2 SVGAGI. Losses at the gene ends were 6 bases for V and 0 bases for J; bases not matched to a gene: 4. This CDR3 contains 15 residues. The CDR3: CASRAGGGSYNEQFF. The CDR3 nucleotides are TGTGCCAGCAGGGCGGGAGGAGGCTCCTACAATGAGCAGTTCTTC.